This T cell receptor (beta chain) appears in the sequencing data of a study of shared clonotypes between healthy human individuals. Whole-study context: A donor's plate count was three for CD4 naive and three for CD4 memory; CD8 naive had two and CD8 memory one. The study's findings and limits: All-four-donor shared clonotypes had higher generation probabilities than non-shared clonotypes did.

Sequenced by immunoSEQ multiplex PCR; TCRdb stores in-frame clones only, minus some. The profile covers a few million clones, with approximately 96% appearing a single time and approximately 0.13% taken by the ten largest. A note on this clone: Antigen specificity is unknown.

Germline CDR1 is SNHLY and CDR2 is FYNNEI. This CDR3 spans 15 amino acids. Trimming stripped 6 bases from V and 4 bases from J, with 18 bases between. This chain connects TRBV2 to TRBJ1-2; D gene ambiguous. The TCR originated in a man younger than 30 in good health. Sequenced material: naive CD4+ T cells sorted from blood. Subset of the sample: CD45RA+ positively selected. DNA of the CDR3: TGTGCCAGCAGAACCACCCCCGGAGGGATCTATGGCTACACCTTC. As protein: CASRTTPGGIYGYTF.